The TCR beta chain under discussion was sequenced for a study of Ad26.COV2.S vaccination and SARS-CoV-2 variants. Study overall: Donor got 5x10^10 or 1x10^11 viral particles of Ad26.COV2.S. Study-wide results and limits: Possible underestimation of total T cell responses by the TCR breadth and depth analyses was noted.

Some clones are missing from TCRdb's copy, which holds only in-frame ones; the method was immunoSEQ multiplex PCR. The data show fewer than 500,000 clones, 80% to 95% seen once. Germline CDR1 and CDR2: LGHNA and YSLEER. This CDR3 has 15 residues. Trimming cost V 1 base and J 7 bases; bases outside gene matches: 4. Treatment denoted: around 19 received Ad26.COV2.S at low or high dose, single or two shots; roughly five received placebo; per-sample allocation not given. Sample collection was performed on day 63 after the first vaccine or placebo injection. With regard to this clone: Its antigen is unknown.

This specimen consisted of peripheral blood, obtained in a trial of Ad26.COV2.S vaccine versus placebo. The TCR sequence derives from a person aged 18-65 years who received the Ad26.COV2.S COVID-19 vaccine or a placebo. The chain links TRBV4-3 to TRBJ1-4, with 9 bases lining up with TRBD1. Here the CDR3 reads CASSQVGQGVEKLFF. The CDR3 bases are TGCGCCAGCAGCCAAGTGGGACAGGGTGTTGAAAAACTGTTTTTT.